Below are 12 T cell receptor beta chains sequenced from a single sample in a study of blood T cell repertoires in COVID-19. Libraries were prepared by immunoSEQ multiplex PCR; TCRdb keeps only in-frame clonotypes and omits some of them. The table includes roughly 290,000 clones, 75% to 95% detected once. Sequenced sample: peripheral blood. The receptor source for this set is a woman younger than 45 with COVID-19, enrolled during active disease.

This clone was observed once. V and J are TRBV19 and TRBJ2-2, with 9 bases that match TRBD1. The CDR3 runs to 14 residues. V shed 6 bases, J shed 8 bases, and the junction held 7 bases outside the gene matches. Germline V CDR1 and CDR2: LNHDA, SQIVND (reference sequence). The CDR3 DNA reads as TGTGCCAGTAGCTTCCGACAGGGGGATGGGGAGCTGTTTTTT. Translating it yields CASSFRQGDGELFF. Complete variable domain (other parts from reference TRBV19 and TRBJ2-2): DGGITQSPKYLFRKEGQNVTLSCEQNLNHDAMYWYRQDPGQGLRLIYYSQIVNDFQKGDIAEGYSVSREKKESFPLTVTSAQKNPTAFYLCASSFRQGDGELFFGEGSRLTVL.

This chain links TRBV7-6 with TRBJ1-1; no reliable D call. This CDR3 has 13 amino acids. The V gene's germline CDR1 is SGHVS and CDR2 FNYEAQ. Between the trimmed V and J ends, which lost 4 bases and 3 bases, there was a span of 9 bases. CDR3 sequence: CASSYGWDTEAFF. CDR3 DNA sequence: TGTGCCAGCAGCTACGGGTGGGACACTGAAGCTTTCTTT.

The gene calls are TRBV28 and TRBJ1-2; the D is unclear. Trimming stripped 6 bases from V and 0 bases from J, with 14 bases between. The germline V gene has CDR1 MDHEN and CDR2 SYDVKM. The CDR3 covers 15 residues. CDR3 loop: CASSRNPLANYGYTF. Here the CDR3 DNA reads TGTGCCAGCAGCCGGAACCCCCTAGCTAACTATGGCTACACCTTC.

The chain couples TRBV6-5 to TRBJ1-1; no reliable D call. Germline lookup yields CDR1 MNHEY and CDR2 SVGAGI. The CDR3 length is 15 residues. With 7 bases removed from V and 0 bases from J, the gap between germline ends came to 15 bases. CDR3 nucleotides: TGTGCCAGCAAACTTCCGGGAGCAGTGAACACTGAAGCTTTCTTT. Translating it yields CASKLPGAVNTEAFF.

V and J are TRBV18 and TRBJ1-2, with unresolved D. Between the trimmed V and J ends, which lost 6 bases and 4 bases, there was a span of 15 bases. The CDR3 has 14 residues. Germline V gene sequence: CDR1 KGHSH, CDR2 LQKENI. The CDR3 protein is CASSPEPEIYGYTF. Here the CDR3 DNA reads TGTGCCAGCTCCCCCGAGCCCGAAATCTATGGCTACACCTTC.

The chain combines TRBV27 with TRBJ2-1; 9 nucleotides align to TRBD1. CDR3 length equals 14 residues. The trim removed 6 bases at V and 7 bases at J, leaving 7 bases unmatched. CDR1 is MNHEY, CDR2 SMNVEV, per germline (reference sequence). CDR3 DNA sequence: TGTGCCAGCAGCCGGGACAGGGCGGGAAATGAGCAGTTCTTC. It is translated as CASSRDRAGNEQFF.

The chain combines TRBV30 with TRBJ2-6, with 10 bases matching TRBD2. With 2 bases clipped from V and 0 bases from J, the junction kept 13 bases outside the gene matches. Germline CDR1 and CDR2: GTSNPN and SVGIG (reference sequence). The CDR3 loop spans 20 amino acids. DNA for the CDR3: TGTGCCTGGAGTCCGACCCCGGAGATAGCGGGGGGCTCTGGGGCCAACGTCCTGACTTTC. Its translation: CAWSPTPEIAGGSGANVLTF.

J is TRBJ2-5 and V is TRBV14; maybe TRBD2 (5 bases). Germline V gives CDR1 SGHDN, CDR2 FVKESK. Trimming stripped 3 bases from V and 5 bases from J, with 10 bases between. The CDR3 is 13 amino acids. The CDR3 coding sequence is TGTGCCAGCAGCCAGGGGAGTTCCGAGACCCAGTACTTC. This translates into CASSQGSSETQYF.

The chain employs TRBV6-2 or TRBV6-3 and TRBJ2-5; 11 bases fit TRBD2. The CDR3 has 16 residues. V shed 5 bases and J 2 bases; nucleotides not matched to a gene: 7. Germline CDR1 reads MNHEY; CDR2 reads SVGEGT. CDR3 in amino acids: CASSPGLADQQETQYF. The CDR3 DNA sequence: TGTGCCAGCAGTCCGGGACTAGCGGACCAACAAGAGACCCAGTACTTC.

V is TRBV9 and J is TRBJ2-2; 12 nucleotides agree with TRBD2. The junction had 3 bases not matched to a gene; V was cut back by 2 bases and J by 1 base. This CDR3 has 17 residues. Germline values: CDR1 SGDLS, CDR2 YYNGEE. The CDR3 reads CASSVLAGGLNTGELFF. The CDR3, as DNA: TGTGCCAGCAGCGTGCTAGCGGGAGGGCTGAACACCGGGGAGCTGTTTTTT.

The chain has TRBV5-1 and TRBJ2-1, with D possibly TRBD2 on 5 matching bases. The CDR3 runs to 13 residues. Germline-derived CDR1 and CDR2 are SGHRS and YFSETQ. The V end lost 4 bases, the J end lost 8 bases, and 13 bases lay between the germline ends. This CDR3 is CASSAGAGDEQFF. CDR3 sequence (DNA): TGCGCCAGCAGCGCCGGTGCGGGTGATGAGCAGTTCTTC. Supplemented by reference TRBV5-1 and TRBJ2-1, the full variable domain reads KAGVTQTPRYLIKTRGQQVTLSCSPISGHRSVSWYQQTPGQGLQFLFEYFSETQRNKGNFPGRFSGRQFSNSRSEMNVSTLELGDSALYLCASSAGAGDEQFFGPGTRLTVL.

The CDR3 DNA reads as TGTGCCAGCGCACAGGGGCCTTACTACGAGCAGTACTTC. Its protein product is CASAQGPYYEQYF. The chain uses TRBV27 and TRBJ2-7, with 7 positions matching TRBD1. There are 13 residues in the CDR3. Germline values: CDR1 MNHEY, CDR2 SMNVEV (reference sequence). V dropped 8 bases and J dropped 3; count of bases not matched to a gene: 7.